One and the same sample provided the 27 T cell receptor beta chains below, sequenced in a study of memory CD4+ T cells and cytomegalovirus serostatus. Single viable CD3+CD4+CD8-CD45RO+ cells were sorted as the memory CD4+ T cells. Libraries were prepared by immunoSEQ multiplex PCR; TCRdb keeps only in-frame clonotypes and omits some of them. Of under 55,000 clones in the sample, around 82% were seen once. The sequenced sample was memory CD4+ T cells from blood. Every receptor here comes from an adult in good health and CMV-seronegative.

The rearrangement uses TRBV7-9 and TRBJ2-7, with 8 bases aligning to TRBD1. The CDR3 runs to 14 residues. CDR1 and CDR2 (germline): SEHNR, FQNEAQ (reference sequence). The V segment lost 6 bases and the J segment 6 bases; nucleotides outside the gene matches: 10. The DNA for the CDR3 is TGTGCCAGCAGACGGACAGGGCCGGGTCTCGAGCAGTACTTC. Translated: CASRRTGPGLEQYF.

The gene calls are TRBV7-9 and TRBJ1-1; maybe TRBD1 (5 bases). V was shortened by 5 bases and J by 7 bases, with 17 bases between the two germline ends. Germline-derived CDR1 and CDR2 are SEHNR and FQNEAQ (reference sequence). The CDR3 consists of 14 residues. The CDR3: CASSPDSGFIEAFF. Written as DNA, the CDR3 is TGTGCCAGCAGCCCTGACAGTGGGTTTATTGAAGCTTTCTTT.

The chain recombines TRBV7-3 with TRBJ2-3; a possible D gene is TRBD2 (5 bases). Trimming took 2 bases from V and 2 from J, leaving 8 bases between them. The CDR3 is made up of 14 amino acids. Germline CDR1 reads SGHTA; CDR2 reads FQGTGA. CDR3 protein: CASSLSGLTDTQYF. As DNA, the CDR3 is TGTGCCAGCAGCTTATCCGGACTCACAGATACGCAGTATTTT.

The chain couples TRBV2 to TRBJ2-3; 9 nucleotides line up with TRBD2. The CDR3 length is 17 residues. The ends lost 2 bases at V and 4 bases at J; junction bases unmatched: 10. Germline V lookup: CDR1 SNHLY, CDR2 FYNNEI. The CDR3 DNA sequence: TGTGCCAGCAGTGAATTGTTAGCGGGAGACGTGGCAGATACGCAGTATTTT. Translated: CASSELLAGDVADTQYF. The complete variable domain, with remaining parts taken from reference TRBV2 and TRBJ2-3, reads EPEVTQTPSHQVTQMGQEVILRCVPISNHLYFYWYRQILGQKVEFLVSFYNNEISEKSEIFDDQFSVERPDGSNFTLKIRSTKLEDSAMYFCASSELLAGDVADTQYFGPGTRLTVL.

This chain connects TRBV14 to TRBJ2-7; TRBD2 agrees at 13 bases. V dropped 1 base and J dropped 5; count of bases not matched to a gene: 11. The CDR3 loop spans 18 amino acids. Germline lookup yields CDR1 SGHDN and CDR2 FVKESK. The CDR3 bases are TGTGCCAGCAGCCAAGCCCCCCGGACTAGCGGGAGTAACGACGAGCAGTACTTC. Translating gives CASSQAPRTSGSNDEQYF. Full variable domain (missing parts from reference TRBV14 and TRBJ2-7): EAGVTQFPSHSVIEKGQTVTLRCDPISGHDNLYWYRRVMGKEIKFLLHFVKESKQDESGMPNNRFLAERTGGTYSTLKVQPAELEDSGVYFCASSQAPRTSGSNDEQYFGPGTRLTVT.

In nucleotides, the CDR3 is TGTGCCAGCAGCCCCCCCCAGGGGAGGGAGACCCAGTACTTC. Amino acids: CASSPPQGRETQYF. The chain couples TRBV5-4 to TRBJ2-5; either TRBD1 or TRBD2 may supply D (6 bases each). V shed 4 bases and J shed 5 bases, with 15 bases lying between them. Germline CDR1 SGHNT, CDR2 YYREEE (reference sequence). This CDR3 is built from 14 residues.

This clone was seen a few times. This chain uses TRBV10-2 with TRBJ2-1, with 12 bases matching TRBD2. Trimming took 3 bases from V and 10 from J; bases not matched to a gene: 10. This CDR3 region has 16 residues. Germline assignment: CDR1 WSHSY and CDR2 SAAADI. The CDR3 protein is CASSDIVGLAGGEQFF. CDR3 DNA: TGCGCCAGCAGTGATATCGTGGGACTAGCGGGTGGCGAGCAGTTCTTC.

The chain employs TRBV18 and TRBJ1-2, with D hard to call. The CDR3 runs to 14 residues. Trimming removed 3 bases at V and 6 bases at J, with 14 bases between. CDR1 KGHSH and CDR2 LQKENI come from the germline V gene. CDR3 in DNA: TGTGCCAGCTCACCTCTTTCGGGGTTGGATGGCTACACCTTC. This translates into CASSPLSGLDGYTF. Combining the CDR3 with reference TRBV18 and TRBJ1-2 gives the whole variable domain NAGVMQNPRHLVRRRGQEARLRCSPMKGHSHVYWYRQLPEEGLKFMVYLQKENIIDESGMPKERFSAEFPKEGPSILRIQQVVRGDSAAYFCASSPLSGLDGYTFGSGTRLTVV.

The V and J genes are TRBV14 and TRBJ2-1; D possibly corresponds to TRBD2 (6 bases). V was cut by 2 bases and J by 4 bases, with 12 bases left in between. Germline V gene lookup returns CDR1 SGHDN and CDR2 FVKESK. There are 15 residues in the CDR3. The CDR3 loop is CASSQRMGGYNEQFF. CDR3 nucleotide sequence: TGTGCCAGCAGCCAAAGAATGGGGGGATACAATGAGCAGTTCTTC.

The V gene is TRBV11-2, the J gene TRBJ2-3; possible D gene TRBD1, 6 bases. CDR1 and CDR2 from the germline V gene are SGHAT and FQNNGV. The CDR3 runs to 15 residues. V was shortened by 5 bases and J by 0 bases, with 12 bases between the two germline ends. The CDR3 loop reads CASSQPGQSTDTQYF. The CDR3 nucleotides are TGTGCCAGCAGCCAACCGGGACAAAGCACAGATACGCAGTATTTT.

V usage is TRBV2 and J usage is TRBJ1-1, with a possible D match to TRBD1 (6 bases). Germline V gene sequence: CDR1 SNHLY, CDR2 FYNNEI. This CDR3 has 13 residues. The V end lost 6 bases, the J end lost 7 bases, and 15 bases lay between the germline ends. The CDR3 sequence is CASSPGRGIEAFF. The CDR3 DNA reads as TGTGCCAGCAGCCCCGGGAGGGGGATTGAAGCTTTCTTT.

This chain links TRBV6-6 with TRBJ2-7; 11 nucleotides align to TRBD1. The CDR3 runs to 14 residues. Trimming removed 6 bases from V and 4 bases from J; junction bases left unmatched: 5. CDR1 and CDR2 from the germline V gene are MNHNY and SVGAGI (reference sequence). In DNA form, the CDR3 reads TGTGCCAGCAGGGCCGGGACAGGGGGGTACGAGCAGTACTTC. Protein product: CASRAGTGGYEQYF.

The chain links TRBV18 to TRBJ2-7, with D unclear. The V end lost 3 bases, the J end lost 2 bases, and 5 bases lay between the germline ends. Germline-derived CDR1 and CDR2 are KGHSH and LQKENI. CDR3 length: 12 amino acids. The CDR3 is CASSPQTYEQYF. The CDR3 nucleotides read TGTGCCAGCTCACCTCAGACCTACGAGCAGTACTTC.

This clone was seen a handful of times. The rearrangement joins TRBV12-5 to TRBJ1-3; D call uncertain. Germline V gene lookup returns CDR1 LGHNT and CDR2 FRNRAP. This CDR3 contains 18 residues. The V end lost 2 bases, the J end lost 0 bases, and 17 bases lay between the germline ends. In DNA form, the CDR3 reads TGTGCTAGTGGTTTGACTCCCCAGACACTGGACTCTGGAAACACCATATATTTT. Residues: CASGLTPQTLDSGNTIYF.

This clone was detected many times. This sequence joins TRBV2 and TRBJ1-4; weak D call: TRBD1 (5 bases). Trimming left V 6 bases short and J 5 bases short, with 10 bases between. There are 13 residues in the CDR3. Per the germline V gene, CDR1 is SNHLY and CDR2 is FYNNEI. The CDR3 is CASSPRENEKLFF. The CDR3 DNA sequence: TGTGCCAGCAGCCCCAGGGAGAATGAAAAACTGTTTTTT.

The CDR3 DNA reads as TGTGCCAGCAGTAAAACAGGGGGCGGTGAAGCTTTCTTT. Amino acid sequence: CASSKTGGGEAFF. The rearrangement uses TRBV6-5 and TRBJ1-1, with 9 bases matching TRBD1. The V gene's germline CDR1 is MNHEY and CDR2 SVGAGI. CDR3 length: 13 amino acids. V gave up 5 bases and J gave up 7 bases; unmatched junction bases: 5.

The CDR3 DNA reads as TGTGCCATCAGTGAGGCTGCGGACCTTGAAGCTTTCTTT. Its translation is CAISEAADLEAFF. The chain joins TRBV10-3 to TRBJ1-1; D not resolved. Germline values: CDR1 ENHRY, CDR2 SYGVKD. This CDR3 is built from 13 residues. V lost 2 bases and J 7 bases, leaving 11 bases between the germline ends.

This chain uses TRBV11-3 with TRBJ2-1, with TRBD2 identical over 12 bases. The ends lost 0 bases at V and 4 bases at J; junction bases unmatched: 4. Germline CDR1 SGHNT, CDR2 YENEEA. This CDR3 is built from 17 residues. This CDR3 reads CASSLDGTSGRYNEQFF. Written as DNA, the CDR3 is TGTGCCAGCAGCTTAGATGGAACTAGCGGGAGGTACAATGAGCAGTTCTTC.

The chain couples TRBV28 to TRBJ1-3; 7 nucleotides agree with TRBD1. The V gene's germline CDR1 is MDHEN and CDR2 SYDVKM. V lost 5 bases to trimming and J lost 3 bases; unmatched junction nucleotides: 4. CDR3 length: 14 amino acids. The CDR3 protein is CASSQGGFGNTIYF. The CDR3 DNA reads as TGTGCCAGCAGTCAGGGGGGTTTTGGAAACACCATATATTTT. The complete variable domain, with remaining parts taken from reference TRBV28 and TRBJ1-3, reads DVKVTQSSRYLVKRTGEKVFLECVQDMDHENMFWYRQDPGLGLRLIYFSYDVKMKEKGDIPEGYSVSREKKERFSLILESASTNQTSMYLCASSQGGFGNTIYFGEGSWLTVV.

This clone was seen only once. The chain uses TRBV19 and TRBJ2-2; 9 positions agree with TRBD2. The CDR3 length is 15 residues. V was pared by 4 bases and J by 10 bases, with 10 bases of the junction left unmatched. CDR1 and CDR2 (germline): LNHDA, SQIVND (reference sequence). The CDR3 loop is CASSSLAGRLKELFF. Written as DNA, the CDR3 is TGTGCCAGTAGTAGTCTAGCGGGAAGACTTAAGGAGCTGTTTTTT. Together with reference TRBV19 and TRBJ2-2, the CDR3 gives the full variable domain: DGGITQSPKYLFRKEGQNVTLSCEQNLNHDAMYWYRQDPGQGLRLIYYSQIVNDFQKGDIAEGYSVSREKKESFPLTVTSAQKNPTAFYLCASSSLAGRLKELFFGEGSRLTVL.

The chain combines TRBV5-4 with TRBJ2-3, with D unresolved. The CDR3 contains 14 residues. Germline V gives CDR1 SGHNT, CDR2 YYREEE (reference sequence). Trimming stripped 4 bases from V and 6 bases from J, with 15 bases between. The CDR3 sequence is CASSVDPRPDTQYF. DNA for the CDR3: TGTGCCAGCAGCGTGGACCCCCGGCCCGATACGCAGTATTTT.

The J gene is TRBJ1-4, the V gene TRBV30; possible D gene TRBD1, 5 bases. CDR1 is GTSNPN and CDR2 is SVGIG in the germline V gene (reference sequence). This CDR3 is built from 13 residues. The V end was cut by 5 bases, the J end by 6 bases, with 13 bases between. The CDR3 DNA sequence: TGTGCCTGGCAGGGCCTCTGGGATGAAAAACTGTTTTTT. Amino acids: CAWQGLWDEKLFF.

The CDR3: CASSLQDTDTQYF. The CDR3 DNA is TGTGCCAGCAGTTTACAGGACACAGATACGCAGTATTTT. The chain uses TRBV27 and TRBJ2-3; D is ambiguous. Trimming took 2 bases from V and 2 from J, leaving 5 bases between them. The CDR3 runs to 13 residues. Looked up from germline, CDR1 is MNHEY and CDR2 is SMNVEV (reference sequence).

The chain couples TRBV2 to TRBJ2-7; the D call may be TRBD1 or TRBD2 (5 bases each). V was cut by 4 bases and J by 2 bases, with 12 bases left in between. This CDR3 contains 14 residues. Germline CDR1 reads SNHLY; CDR2 reads FYNNEI. The CDR3 DNA follows: TGTGCCAGCAGTGCTTGGGACGGAGCCTACGAGCAGTACTTC. Protein sequence: CASSAWDGAYEQYF.

V gene TRBV4-2 combines with J gene TRBJ2-1; possible D gene TRBD1, 6 bases. Per germline, CDR1 LGHNA and CDR2 YNFKEQ. CDR3 length: 14 residues. Trimming shortened V by 2 bases and J by 4 bases, and 9 bases separated the two germline ends. CDR3 in DNA: TGTGCCAGCAGCCAATCGACAGGATACAATGAGCAGTTCTTC. Residues: CASSQSTGYNEQFF.

This clone was counted a single time. This CDR3 is CASSQPGSTGNTIYF. CDR3 nucleotides: TGCGCCAGCAGCCAACCAGGTTCTACTGGAAACACCATATATTTT. This chain uses TRBV4-1 with TRBJ1-3; no definite D call. CDR3 length: 15 amino acids. Germline V lookup: CDR1 MGHRA, CDR2 YSYEKL. Trimming left V 2 bases short and J 2 bases short, with 10 bases between.

V gene TRBV5-6 combines with J gene TRBJ2-7, with a possible D match to TRBD1 (5 bases). Germline V gene sequence: CDR1 SGHDT, CDR2 YYEEEE. V lost 4 bases and J lost 3, with 17 bases in between. This CDR3 comprises 15 residues. CDR3 in amino acids: CASSSSSSGHYEQYF. CDR3 sequence (DNA): TGTGCCAGCAGCAGCTCCTCTTCAGGGCACTACGAGCAGTACTTC. Complete variable domain (other parts from reference TRBV5-6 and TRBJ2-7): DAGVTQSPTHLIKTRGQQVTLRCSPKSGHDTVSWYQQALGQGPQFIFQYYEEEERQRGNFPDRFSGHQFPNYSSELNVNALLLGDSALYLCASSSSSSGHYEQYFGPGTRLTVT.